A selection of T cell receptor beta chains follows, all from one sample in a study of T-cell memory formation after mild COVID-19. TCRdb independently ran MiXCR on the 5' RACE reads; one entry per CDR3 protein. This table has tens of thousands of distinct CDR3 sequences, under 25% appearing once. Sequenced material: PBMCs or a T cell subset sorted from them (not recorded which). The receptors derive from an adult who had mild COVID-19 (a few samples of this study predate the infection). Cell type and time point are not known. Both conserved end residues are part of each CDR3. Each record gives: clone size, V gene, J gene, D gene, CDR3 DNA, CDR3 protein. The D gene is left open where the match is weak. Clone size appears in some rows only: once, few, many, or a class for an expanded clone.

.	TRBV12-3/TRBV12-4	TRBJ2-5	.	TGTGCCAGCAGTCCCCGTGGGTCCCAAGAGACCCAGTACTTC	CASSPRGSQETQYF
.	TRBV7-9	TRBJ1-2	.	TGTGCCAGCAGCTTACGTACGGGTATACACGGCTACACCTTC	CASSLRTGIHGYTF
.	TRBV4-1	TRBJ1-2	.	TGCGCCAGCAGCCCGGGGCAGACTATCATAAACTATGGCTACACCTTC	CASSPGQTIINYGYTF
medium-sized	TRBV29-1	TRBJ2-5	.	TGCAGCGTTGAATCTGGCAGCCAAGAGACCCAGTACTTC	CSVESGSQETQYF
medium-sized	TRBV7-9	TRBJ2-5	.	TGTGCCAGCAGCTTAGGCCCCTCGGGAGAGACCCAGTACTTC	CASSLGPSGETQYF
.	TRBV5-1	TRBJ2-4	.	TGCGCCAGCAGCCCCTCGGACGGGGTCCCCCTAGCCAAAAACATTCAGTACTTC	CASSPSDGVPLAKNIQYF
many	TRBV12-3/TRBV12-4	TRBJ1-6	.	TGTGCCAGCAGTCTCGGACGTGGTTCACCCCTCCACTTT	CASSLGRGSPLHF
many	TRBV5-1	TRBJ2-2	TRBD2	TGCGCCAGCACCGTAACCCAGGGACTAGCGGGAGGGACCGGGGAGCTGTTTTTT	CASTVTQGLAGGTGELFF
many	TRBV6-5	TRBJ1-4	.	TGTGCCAGCAGCTACTCGGGGGTACAGGAAAAACTGTTTTTT	CASSYSGVQEKLFF
.	TRBV7-9	TRBJ1-1	.	TGTGCCAGCAGCTTAGTAGCCGGAAACACTGAAGCTTTCTTT	CASSLVAGNTEAFF
many	TRBV7-9	TRBJ1-3	.	TGTGCCAGCAGCCCGATGGACTTTCCTGGAAACACCATATATTTT	CASSPMDFPGNTIYF
many	TRBV4-2	TRBJ2-3	.	TGTGCCAGCAGCCAAGATCACTTAGGGGGAGATACGCAGTATTTT	CASSQDHLGGDTQYF
.	TRBV18	TRBJ2-7	.	TGTGCCAGCTCACCACCGGACCTGATCTACGAGCAGTACTTC	CASSPPDLIYEQYF
many	TRBV7-2	TRBJ2-3	.	TGTGCCAGCAGCTTATTGGGGCCTGCAGATACGCAGTATTTT	CASSLLGPADTQYF
few	TRBV4-2	TRBJ2-7	TRBD1	TGTGCCAGCAGCCACACGGGACAGGCCTACGAGCAGTACTTC	CASSHTGQAYEQYF
many	TRBV5-1	TRBJ1-1	.	TGCGCCAGCAGCTTGGGGGACCCGGGTTTGGCTACCATGAACACTGAAGCTTTCTTT	CASSLGDPGLATMNTEAFF
.	TRBV6-6	TRBJ1-6	TRBD1	TGTGCCAGCAGTTTGCCCCCGGGACAGGGAGGTTCACCCCTCCACTTT	CASSLPPGQGGSPLHF
once	TRBV6-2/TRBV6-3	TRBJ2-1	.	TGTGCCAGCAGTTACTTCGGGTCCTACAATGAGCAGTTCTTC	CASSYFGSYNEQFF
many	TRBV7-9	TRBJ2-1	.	TGTGCCAGCAGCTTAGTGGGTAGTGAGCAGTTCTTC	CASSLVGSEQFF
.	TRBV9	TRBJ2-7	TRBD2	TGTGCCAGCAGCCCTCGGACTAGCGGGGGGCCTGTAAGGTTCGAGCAGTACTTC	CASSPRTSGGPVRFEQYF
.	TRBV6-5	TRBJ1-1	TRBD1	TGTGCCAGCAGTATACAGGGGGCGAACACTGAAGCTTTCTTT	CASSIQGANTEAFF
.	TRBV5-6	TRBJ1-2	.	TGTGCCAGCGGACGGGGGGAGTATGGCTACACCTTC	CASGRGEYGYTF